These 7 T cell receptor beta chains were sequenced from one sample in a study of T cell repertoires in cytomegalovirus infection. TCRdb re-derived calls from the reads in MiXCR, one entry per CDR3 protein. This sample has about 140,000 distinct CDR3 sequences; 32% occur once, and the top ten carry around 50%. These receptors' targets are unknown. The source was CD8+ T cells from cultured PBMCs, collected from culture after CMV antigen stimulation. These receptors were taken from a human donor in good health (CMV status not recorded). Some clones in this sample may be carry-over from other donors' samples.

This sequence joins TRBV28 and TRBJ2-1, with D perhaps matching TRBD2 (5 bases). V was cut by 4 bases and J by 0 bases, with 13 bases left in between. From germline, CDR1 is MDHEN and CDR2 SYDVKM. This CDR3 has 16 residues. DNA of the CDR3: TGTGCCAGCAGTTGGAGGAGTCTCAGCTCCTACAATGAGCAGTTCTTC. This codes for CASSWRSLSSYNEQFF.

The chain recombines TRBV15 with TRBJ1-4; 8 bases fit TRBD1. Germline CDR1 is LNHNV and CDR2 is YYDKDF (reference sequence). The CDR3 extends over 18 amino acids. V was clipped by 0 bases and J by 0 bases; unmatched bases: 6. The CDR3 sequence: CATSRDWTGLATNEKLFF. CDR3 coding DNA: TGTGCCACCAGCAGAGATTGGACAGGGTTAGCAACTAATGAAAAACTGTTTTTT.

This clonotype was seen repeatedly, ten times or more. The chain uses TRBV7-9 and TRBJ2-5, with 8 bases that match TRBD1. Trimming at V came to 1 base and at J to 1 base, leaving 5 bases not matched to a gene. Per the germline V gene, CDR1 is SEHNR and CDR2 is FQNEAQ (reference sequence). The length of the CDR3 is 16 residues. The CDR3 DNA reads TGTGCCAGCAGCTTAGTGGACAGGGAAGGCCAAGAGACCCAGTACTTC. This encodes CASSLVDREGQETQYF.

This clonotype was found a few times. The chain links TRBV4-1 to TRBJ1-2, with 10 bases aligning to TRBD1. Germline-derived CDR1 and CDR2 are MGHRA and YSYEKL. V shed 4 bases and J 6 bases; nucleotides not matched to a gene: 5. The CDR3 is 14 amino acids. The CDR3 reads CASSLGQGIDGYTF. CDR3 bases: TGCGCCAGCAGCCTGGGACAGGGGATCGATGGCTACACCTTC.

V is TRBV6-5 and J is TRBJ1-2; 7 bases match TRBD1. V dropped 4 bases and J dropped 8; count of bases not matched to a gene: 13. The CDR3 has 15 residues. CDR1 is MNHEY and CDR2 is SVGAGI in the germline V gene. CDR3 bases: TGTGCCAGCAGTTCCTATACAGGGGAGAGTGTGGGCTACACCTTC. Protein product: CASSSYTGESVGYTF.

This clonotype showed up just a few times. This chain joins TRBV7-6 and TRBJ2-1, with unresolved D. The CDR3 is 12 residues long. CDR1 is SGHVS, CDR2 FNYEAQ, per germline. Trimming stripped 4 bases from V and 7 bases from J, with 8 bases between. The CDR3 spells CASSSASNEQFF. Written as DNA, the CDR3 is TGTGCCAGCAGCTCAGCAAGTAATGAGCAGTTCTTC.

The CDR3 nucleotides read TGTGCCAGCAGCCAATGGGGGAGTACTGAAGCTTTCTTT. Its translation is CASSQWGSTEAFF. The chain recombines TRBV14 with TRBJ1-1, with TRBD1 as a possible D gene (5 bases). Germline-derived CDR1 and CDR2 are SGHDN and FVKESK. V lost 2 bases and J lost 5, with 9 bases in between. The CDR3 is 13 amino acids. The variable domain in full, with the rest retrieved from reference TRBV14 and TRBJ1-1, is EAGVTQFPSHSVIEKGQTVTLRCDPISGHDNLYWYRRVMGKEIKFLLHFVKESKQDESGMPNNRFLAERTGGTYSTLKVQPAELEDSGVYFCASSQWGSTEAFFGQGTRLTVV.